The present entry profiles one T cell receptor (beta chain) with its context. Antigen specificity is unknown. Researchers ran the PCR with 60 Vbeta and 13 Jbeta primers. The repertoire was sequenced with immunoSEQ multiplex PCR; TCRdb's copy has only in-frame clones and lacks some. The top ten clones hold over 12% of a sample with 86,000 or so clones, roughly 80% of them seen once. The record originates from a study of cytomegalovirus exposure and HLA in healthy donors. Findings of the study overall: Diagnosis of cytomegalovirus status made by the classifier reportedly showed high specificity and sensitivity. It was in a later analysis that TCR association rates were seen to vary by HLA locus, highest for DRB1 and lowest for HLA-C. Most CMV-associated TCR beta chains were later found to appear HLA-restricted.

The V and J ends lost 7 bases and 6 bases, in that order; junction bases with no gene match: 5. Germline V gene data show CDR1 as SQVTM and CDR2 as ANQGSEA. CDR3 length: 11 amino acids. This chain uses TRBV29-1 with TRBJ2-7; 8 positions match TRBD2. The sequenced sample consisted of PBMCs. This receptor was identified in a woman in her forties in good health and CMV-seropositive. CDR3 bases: TGCAGCGCCTTAAGCGGGGGCGAGCAGTACTTC. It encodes CSALSGGEQYF.